The entry below describes one T cell receptor (beta chain). Its antigen is unknown. This sample was included in a study of tumor-infiltrating lymphocytes in localized non-small cell lung cancer. Notes on the study in general: Compared with uninvolved lung, tumors showed higher T cell infiltration by TCRbeta sequencing. Immunotypes IM1 and IM2 had similar TCR-derived T-cell fractions.

CDR3 length: 14 amino acids. Trimming pared 1 base from V and 2 bases from J, leaving 6 bases between. Germline CDR1 and CDR2: SGHDT and YYEEEE. Only in-frame clones appear in the TCRdb table, and some are missing; sequencing was by immunoSEQ multiplex PCR. The sample consists of more than 10,000 clones, 65% to 85% of them appearing once. The V gene is TRBV5-6, the J gene TRBJ2-2; no definite D call. This TCR was recovered from a human donor with non-small cell lung cancer. The specimen sequenced was uninvolved lung tissue not adjacent to the tumor. The CDR3 is CASSLLGNTGELFF. The CDR3 region has the DNA TGTGCCAGCAGCTTGTTAGGAAACACCGGGGAGCTGTTTTTT. Full variable domain (remainder filled in from reference TRBV5-6 and TRBJ2-2): DAGVTQSPTHLIKTRGQQVTLRCSPKSGHDTVSWYQQALGQGPQFIFQYYEEEERQRGNFPDRFSGHQFPNYSSELNVNALLLGDSALYLCASSLLGNTGELFFGEGSRLTVL.